This T cell receptor beta chain appears in the sequencing data of a study of CD4+ T cells in melanoma. The junction had 14 bases not matched to a gene; V was cut back by 5 bases and J by 9 bases. CDR1 and CDR2 (germline): MNHEY, SMNVEV (reference sequence). The CDR3 is 15 residues long. In its sample, this clone was seen a few times. Its antigen is not known. Here immunoSEQ multiplex PCR was the method, and the copy in TCRdb shows in-frame clones only, minus some. The repertoire consists of tens of thousands of clones, with about 70% occurring once and the leading ten covering around 5%. Study-wide points: CD8+ T cell, macrophage and B cell function reportedly correlated with neoantigen-specific CD4+ T cells. Diverse differentiation states were reported for melanoma neoantigen-specific CD4+ T cells.

The V call is TRBV27, the J call TRBJ1-2; 8 bases match TRBD1. Sequencing used tumor tissue. The receptor comes from a human donor with melanoma. The CDR3 DNA follows: TGTGCCAGCAGTCTACAGGGGGGACCCCAACGTCGCTACACCTTC. As protein: CASSLQGGPQRRYTF.